These 22 T cell receptor beta chains were sequenced from one sample in a study of blood T cell repertoires in COVID-19. Libraries were prepared by immunoSEQ multiplex PCR; TCRdb keeps only in-frame clonotypes and omits some of them. The sample lists about 480,000 clones, roughly 89% occurring once. Material: peripheral blood. These receptor sequences come from a young man with COVID-19, enrolled during active disease.

The chain has TRBV25-1 and TRBJ2-1; 11 nucleotides align to TRBD2. The trim removed 4 bases at V and 8 bases at J, leaving 1 base unmatched. The germline V gene encodes CDR1 MGHDK and CDR2 SYGVNS. The CDR3 totals 13 residues. The CDR3 sequence is CASSGLAGYEQFF. CDR3 in DNA: TGTGCCAGCAGTGGACTAGCGGGATATGAGCAGTTCTTC. Complete variable domain (other parts from reference TRBV25-1 and TRBJ2-1): EADIYQTPRYLVIGTGKKITLECSQTMGHDKMYWYQQDPGMELHLIHYSYGVNSTEKGDLSSESTVSRIRTEHFPLTLESARPSHTSQYLCASSGLAGYEQFFGPGTRLTVL.

This clone has just one count. The chain couples TRBV5-1 to TRBJ2-7; D possibly corresponds to TRBD2 (6 bases). The CDR3 spans 14 residues. With 4 bases removed from V and 5 bases from J, the gap between germline ends came to 16 bases. Germline CDR1 and CDR2: SGHRS and YFSETQ. CDR3 amino acids: CASSPGTLGNEQYF. The CDR3 coding sequence is TGCGCCAGCAGCCCCGGGACTCTGGGGAACGAGCAGTACTTC.

The V and J genes are TRBV11-3 and TRBJ1-1; the match to TRBD1 covers 8 bases. This CDR3 comprises 14 residues. Germline V gene data show CDR1 as SGHNT and CDR2 as YENEEA. The ends lost 3 bases at V and 5 bases at J; junction bases unmatched: 5. CDR3 coding DNA: TGTGCCAGCAGCTTCTCAGGGGGCAGGACTGAAGCTTTCTTT. This codes for CASSFSGGRTEAFF.

The chain uses TRBV9 and TRBJ2-7; no firm D call. Germline values: CDR1 SGDLS, CDR2 YYNGEE. The CDR3 is 13 residues long. Trimming removed 4 bases at V and 0 bases at J, with 8 bases between. The CDR3 spells CASSKYPSYEQYF. The CDR3 DNA follows: TGTGCCAGCAGCAAATATCCCTCCTACGAGCAGTACTTC. Full variable domain (rest looked up from reference TRBV9 and TRBJ2-7): DSGVTQTPKHLITATGQRVTLRCSPRSGDLSVYWYQQSLDQGLQFLIQYYNGEERAKGNILERFSAQQFPDLHSELNLSSLELGDSALYFCASSKYPSYEQYFGPGTRLTVT.

Note on this clone: Its ends do not fully match the called genes, so a read error is possible. This specimen includes other DNA sequences encoding the same CDR3. V usage is TRBV11-2 and J usage is TRBJ1-2; a possible D gene is TRBD1 (5 bases). The CDR3 runs 14 residues. Germline V lookup: CDR1 SGHAT, CDR2 FQNNGV. The CDR3 DNA reads TGTGCTAGCAGCCTCGGGGGGGTAAACTATGGCTACACCTTC. The encoded protein is CASSLGGVNYGYTF.

This chain connects TRBV5-4 to TRBJ2-7, with a tentative D call TRBD2 (5 bases). V was pared by 2 bases and J by 12 bases, with 15 bases between. The CDR3 contains 12 residues. Germline-derived CDR1 and CDR2 are SGHNT and YYREEE (reference sequence). The CDR3 DNA sequence: TGTGCCAGCAGCTTTCTAACGGGAAGGGCGTACTTC. This codes for CASSFLTGRAYF.

The chain employs TRBV2 and TRBJ1-2; TRBD1 aligns across 9 bases. The CDR3 extends over 15 amino acids. Germline trimming cut 5 bases from V and 4 bases from J; bases unmatched to any gene: 8. Germline CDR1 and CDR2: SNHLY and FYNNEI. CDR3 amino acids: CASSIRTGVRYGYTF. The CDR3, as DNA: TGTGCCAGCAGTATAAGGACAGGGGTCCGCTATGGCTACACCTTC.

About this clone: This specimen includes other DNA sequences encoding the same CDR3. The chain employs TRBV18 and TRBJ2-7; 11 bases map to TRBD1. Germline CDR1 KGHSH, CDR2 LQKENI. Unmatched junction bases numbered 3, after V lost 3 bases and J lost 2 bases. This CDR3 spans 15 amino acids. CDR3 in amino acids: CASSPPGQGAYEQYF. The CDR3 region has the DNA TGTGCCAGCTCACCGCCGGGACAGGGGGCCTACGAGCAGTACTTC. Combining the CDR3 with reference TRBV18 and TRBJ2-7 gives the whole variable domain NAGVMQNPRHLVRRRGQEARLRCSPMKGHSHVYWYRQLPEEGLKFMVYLQKENIIDESGMPKERFSAEFPKEGPSILRIQQVVRGDSAAYFCASSPPGQGAYEQYFGPGTRLTVT.

The chain couples TRBV3-1 (or the pseudogene TRBV3-2) to TRBJ1-5; 9 bases fit TRBD1. With V trimmed by 4 bases and J by 9 bases, 4 bases remained unmatched. CDR1 and CDR2 from the germline V gene are LGHDT and YNNKEL (reference sequence). The CDR3 contains 13 residues. The CDR3 is CASSPGTGRPQHF. As DNA, the CDR3 is TGTGCCAGCAGCCCGGGGACAGGGCGGCCCCAGCATTTT.

CDR3: CASSAYTQETQYF. In DNA, the CDR3 is TGTGCCAGCAGCGCATACACGCAAGAGACCCAGTACTTC. The genes are TRBV9 and TRBJ2-5; unclear D gene. This CDR3 is built from 13 residues. Germline lookup yields CDR1 SGDLS and CDR2 YYNGEE. V was cut by 3 bases and J by 2 bases, with 8 bases left in between.

As for this clone: This CDR3 is also generated by other DNA sequences in the sample. The chain carries TRBV18 and TRBJ2-7; TRBD2 agrees at 8 bases. The germline CDR1 and CDR2 sequences are KGHSH and LQKENI. This CDR3 is built from 14 residues. J was trimmed by 1 base and V by 2 bases; bases with no gene match: 1. The CDR3 sequence: CASSPSGGSYEQYF. As DNA, the CDR3 is TGTGCCAGCTCACCATCGGGAGGGTCCTACGAGCAGTACTTC.

This clone has a handful of counts. For the CDR3, the DNA is TGTGCCAGCAGCTTAGAAGGAGGTAGCGGGAGGGCATTGGCGTTAGAGCAGTTCTTC. Translating gives CASSLEGGSGRALALEQFF. The chain links TRBV7-3 to TRBJ2-1; 11 bases are shared with TRBD2. Germline CDR1 reads SGHTA; CDR2 reads FQGTGA. Germline trimming cut 2 bases from V and 10 bases from J; bases unmatched to any gene: 19. This CDR3 is built from 19 residues.

The chain uses TRBV9 and TRBJ2-1, with D maybe TRBD2 (6 bases). The CDR3 consists of 14 residues. The V and J ends lost 3 bases and 5 bases respectively, with 12 bases between them. Germline CDR1 SGDLS, CDR2 YYNGEE. The CDR3 DNA reads as TGTGCCAGCAGCGGACGGGACTTAAACAATGAGCAGTTCTTC. Translation gives CASSGRDLNNEQFF.

The genes are TRBV9 and TRBJ1-1, with TRBD1 identical over 7 bases. The junction had 8 bases not matched to a gene; V was cut back by 0 bases and J by 3 bases. Per the germline V gene, CDR1 is SGDLS and CDR2 is YYNGEE. This CDR3 has 16 amino acids. The CDR3 nucleotides are TGTGCCAGCAGCGTAGGGAACAGGGGAGGTGACACTGAAGCTTTCTTT. It is translated as CASSVGNRGGDTEAFF.

This clone is a singleton in its sample. The genes are TRBV5-4 and TRBJ2-3; TRBD2 matches 12 bases. This CDR3 has 15 residues. The V gene's germline CDR1 is SGHNT and CDR2 YYREEE (reference sequence). With V trimmed by 3 bases and J by 3 bases, 2 bases remained unmatched. CDR3 in amino acids: CASSWTSGITDTQYF. Here the CDR3 DNA reads TGTGCCAGCAGCTGGACTAGCGGGATTACAGATACGCAGTATTTT.

This clone was seen just once. The rearrangement links TRBV11-2 to TRBJ2-3, with D possibly TRBD2 on 6 matching bases. Trimming pared 4 bases from V and 0 bases from J, leaving 23 bases between. This CDR3 comprises 19 residues. CDR1 is SGHAT, CDR2 FQNNGV, per germline. The CDR3 DNA reads as TGTGCCAGCAGCTATCGGATAACTAGGGTCCTAGCGAGCACAGATACGCAGTATTTT. Translating it yields CASSYRITRVLASTDTQYF.

The CDR3 nucleotides read TGTGCCAGCAGCTTGGCGGGAGGTTCCAATGAGCAGTTCTTC. This codes for CASSLAGGSNEQFF. This chain links TRBV5-4 with TRBJ2-1; 7 bases line up with TRBD2. CDR3 length equals 14 residues. Trimming cost V 0 bases and J 6 bases; bases outside gene matches: 3. Germline lookup yields CDR1 SGHNT and CDR2 YYREEE (reference sequence).

The V gene is TRBV20-1, the J gene TRBJ2-3, with 9 positions matching TRBD1. Looked up from germline, CDR1 is DFQATT and CDR2 is SNEGSKA (reference sequence). The trim removed 3 bases at V and 6 bases at J, leaving 13 bases unmatched. The CDR3 length is 16 residues. The CDR3 DNA reads TGCAGTGCTAGTCCAGGAGGGGACAGGGCCGGGGATACGCAGTATTTT. It codes for CSASPGGDRAGDTQYF.

The genes are TRBV24-1 and TRBJ2-1; TRBD1 matches 8 bases. In germline, CDR1 is KGHDR, CDR2 SFDVKD. The CDR3 runs 14 residues. The V gene end was trimmed by 6 bases and the J gene end by 8 bases; junction bases not matched to a gene: 8. Here the CDR3 DNA reads TGTGCCACCAGTCGGACAGGGTACCGGGATGAGCAGTTCTTC. This translates into CATSRTGYRDEQFF.

V usage is TRBV5-4 and J usage is TRBJ2-7; 11 bases map to TRBD2. The germline CDR1 and CDR2 sequences are SGHNT and YYREEE (reference sequence). Losses at the gene ends were 4 bases for V and 1 base for J; bases not matched to a gene: 4. This CDR3 is built from 15 residues. CDR3 loop: CASSHRTSGSYEQYF. The CDR3, as DNA: TGTGCCAGCAGCCACCGGACTAGCGGGTCCTACGAGCAGTACTTC.

The chain joins TRBV27 to TRBJ1-5, with no clear D. This CDR3 contains 14 residues. V dropped 0 bases and J dropped 5 bases, with 8 bases sitting between them. The germline gives CDR1 MNHEY, CDR2 SMNVEV (reference sequence). The CDR3 is CASSLSDTYQPQHF. In nucleotides, the CDR3 is TGTGCCAGCAGTTTATCTGACACCTATCAGCCCCAGCATTTT.

The chain employs TRBV4-1 and TRBJ2-3; D perhaps matches TRBD2 (7 bases). Trimming stripped 3 bases from V and 3 bases from J, with 16 bases between. The CDR3 runs 16 residues. Germline-derived CDR1 and CDR2 are MGHRA and YSYEKL. CDR3 DNA sequence: TGCGCCAGCAGCCAGGGGGGGCACCCTCAAACAGATACGCAGTATTTT. Translated, it gives CASSQGGHPQTDTQYF.